These 25 T cell receptor beta chains were sequenced from one sample in a study of shared clonotypes between healthy human individuals. Profiled with immunoSEQ multiplex PCR; TCRdb holds only in-frame clones, not every one. The data contain roughly 2.2 million clones, approximately 93% of them singletons. Sequenced sample: naive CD4+ T cells from PBMCs. Subset denoted: CD45RA+ positively selected. The receptors come from a man between 18 and 29 years old in good health. Some clones in this sample may be carry-over from other donors' samples.

The chain combines TRBV4-1 with TRBJ1-2; D is unresolved. V gave up 1 base and J gave up 6 bases, with 30 bases separating them. Looked up from germline, CDR1 is MGHRA and CDR2 is YSYEKL. CDR3 length: 20 amino acids. Here the CDR3 reads CASSQGSSWTGRPGRHGYTF. In nucleotides, the CDR3 is TGCGCCAGCAGCCAAGGGTCATCGTGGACCGGGCGCCCAGGAAGGCATGGCTACACCTTC.

This clone occurred a few times. The J gene is TRBJ1-2, the V gene TRBV28; D may be TRBD1 (6 bases). The length of the CDR3 is 13 residues. The germline gives CDR1 MDHEN, CDR2 SYDVKM. Trimming left V 5 bases short and J 8 bases short, with 15 bases between. DNA for the CDR3: TGTGCCAGCAGTCCCAGCGGGGGGCACGGCTACACCTTC. This sequence encodes CASSPSGGHGYTF.

As concerns this clone: Other DNA sequences of this sample code for an identical CDR3. The rearrangement uses TRBV27 and TRBJ2-1; no firm D call. Germline V gene sequence: CDR1 MNHEY, CDR2 SMNVEV (reference sequence). The CDR3 has 12 residues. V was shortened by 9 bases and J by 0 bases, with 6 bases between the two germline ends. The CDR3 spells CASSPSYNEQFF. The DNA of the CDR3 is TGTGCCAGTAGCCCCTCCTACAATGAGCAGTTCTTC.

The chain has TRBV7-9 and TRBJ2-2; D perhaps matches TRBD2 (6 bases). Trimming took 2 bases from V and 9 from J, leaving 16 bases between them. CDR3 length equals 15 residues. Germline CDR1 is SEHNR and CDR2 is FQNEAQ (reference sequence). CDR3 sequence: CASSLTGGGYRELFF. The CDR3 bases are TGTGCCAGCAGCTTAACGGGTGGGGGGTACAGGGAGCTGTTTTTT.

This sequence joins TRBV5-4 and TRBJ2-5; TRBD2 matches at 11 bases. Germline V CDR1 and CDR2: SGHNT, YYREEE (reference sequence). The length of the CDR3 is 16 residues. Trimming removed 4 bases from V and 5 bases from J; junction bases left unmatched: 10. The DNA of the CDR3 is TGTGCCAGCAGCCCGGCGGTAGCGGGAGGGCAGGAGACCCAGTACTTC. Translation gives CASSPAVAGGQETQYF.

The rearrangement joins TRBV28 to TRBJ2-7, with D tentatively TRBD2 (7 bases). Germline V gives CDR1 MDHEN, CDR2 SYDVKM. This CDR3 is 16 amino acids long. Trimming shortened V by 5 bases and J by 3 bases, and 20 bases separated the two germline ends. DNA for the CDR3: TGTGCCAGCAGTGCTAGGGGGGGCGGGATACTCTACGAGCAGTACTTC. Its protein is CASSARGGGILYEQYF.

J is TRBJ2-2 and V is TRBV23-1, with D possibly TRBD1 on 5 matching bases. TRBV23-1 is reported as an ORF; its role is uncertain. This CDR3 is built from 16 residues. V was pared by 2 bases and J by 3 bases, with 13 bases between. CDR3 sequence: CASSQPVTADTGELFF. CDR3 in DNA: TGCGCCAGCAGTCAACCTGTGACAGCCGACACCGGGGAGCTGTTTTTT.

The genes are TRBV18 and TRBJ2-1; 9 bases match TRBD1. The length of the CDR3 is 16 residues. The V gene's germline CDR1 is KGHSH and CDR2 LQKENI. With 3 bases clipped from V and 7 bases from J, the junction kept 10 bases outside the gene matches. The CDR3 DNA is TGTGCCAGCTCACCCAAAGGGGACAGGGTGGTGAATGAGCAGTTCTTC. It is translated as CASSPKGDRVVNEQFF.

The rearrangement joins TRBV7-2 to TRBJ1-1; maybe TRBD1 (5 bases). The length of the CDR3 is 14 residues. Deletions cut 3 bases from V and 2 bases from J, with 10 bases between. In germline, CDR1 is SGHTA, CDR2 FQGNSA. CDR3 DNA: TGTGCCAGCAGCTTTTGGGGGTTTAACACTGAAGCTTTCTTT. This gives the protein CASSFWGFNTEAFF. The full variable domain, rest sourced from reference TRBV7-2 and TRBJ1-1, is GAGVSQSPSNKVTEKGKDVELRCDPISGHTALYWYRQSLGQGLEFLIYFQGNSAPDKSGLPSDRFSAERTGGSVSTLTIQRTQQEDSAVYLCASSFWGFNTEAFFGQGTRLTVV.

CDR3 DNA sequence: TGTGCCAGCAGCCCGCCAAGGGGACGGGGATCTCCAGATACGCAGTATTTT. Its translation: CASSPPRGRGSPDTQYF. The genes are TRBV5-4 and TRBJ2-3, with D possibly called TRBD1 or TRBD2 (5 bases each). The length of the CDR3 is 17 residues. Trimming removed 4 bases from V and 4 bases from J, with 22 bases in between. The germline V gene has CDR1 SGHNT and CDR2 YYREEE (reference sequence).

J is TRBJ1-5 and V is TRBV11-3; 8 bases are shared with TRBD1. From germline, CDR1 is SGHNT and CDR2 YENEEA. V dropped 5 bases and J dropped 0; count of bases not matched to a gene: 12. The CDR3 is 18 residues long. As DNA, the CDR3 is TGTGCCAGCAGCCCGGGACAGGACCTAGTTTATAGCAATCAGCCCCAGCATTTT. It translates to CASSPGQDLVYSNQPQHF. Using reference TRBV11-3 and TRBJ1-5 for the parts outside the CDR3, the full variable domain is EAGVVQSPRYKIIEKKQPVAFWCNPISGHNTLYWYLQNLGQGPELLIRYENEEAVDDSQLPKDRFSAERLKGVDSTLKIQPAELGDSAVYLCASSPGQDLVYSNQPQHFGDGTRLSIL.

The chain employs TRBV28 and TRBJ2-5; 7 bases map to TRBD1. Germline V gene sequence: CDR1 MDHEN, CDR2 SYDVKM. Trimming took 4 bases from V and 7 from J; bases not matched to a gene: 12. The CDR3 loop spans 15 amino acids. The CDR3 spells CASSYRGQPQGTQYF. DNA for the CDR3: TGTGCCAGCAGTTACCGGGGACAGCCCCAGGGGACCCAGTACTTC.

The chain carries TRBV7-3 and TRBJ1-1; the D gene is possibly TRBD1 (6 bases). CDR1 SGHTA and CDR2 FQGTGA come from the germline V gene. The CDR3 sequence is 17 residues long. V gave up 4 bases and J gave up 0 bases, with 18 bases separating them. The CDR3 bases are TGTGCCAGCAGCTCCCCACCGGGGGGCGCCATGAACACTGAAGCTTTCTTT. It specifies CASSSPPGGAMNTEAFF.

The chain employs TRBV28 and TRBJ2-5; D could derive from TRBD1 or TRBD2 (5 bases each). The CDR3 sequence is 14 residues long. In germline, CDR1 is MDHEN, CDR2 SYDVKM. The V and J ends lost 6 bases and 4 bases respectively, with 15 bases between them. CDR3 coding DNA: TGTGCCAGCAGGGGGGATGGAATGGGAGAGACCCAGTACTTC. It translates to CASRGDGMGETQYF. Drawing the rest from reference TRBV28 and TRBJ2-5, the complete variable domain is DVKVTQSSRYLVKRTGEKVFLECVQDMDHENMFWYRQDPGLGLRLIYFSYDVKMKEKGDIPEGYSVSREKKERFSLILESASTNQTSMYLCASRGDGMGETQYFGPGTRLLVL.

This clone was recorded only once. This chain uses TRBV7-9 with TRBJ2-2; D possibly corresponds to TRBD1 (6 bases). CDR3 length equals 16 residues. Germline V gene sequence: CDR1 SEHNR, CDR2 FQNEAQ (reference sequence). Trimming removed 2 bases from V and 1 base from J, with 11 bases in between. DNA for the CDR3: TGTGCCAGCAGCTTAAATACAGGGATGAACACCGGGGAGCTGTTTTTT. Its translation is CASSLNTGMNTGELFF.

The rearrangement links TRBV29-1 to TRBJ1-4; D remains ambiguous. The CDR3 extends over 12 amino acids. Trimming took off 3 bases at V and 4 bases at J, with 6 bases between the two ends. Per germline, CDR1 SQVTM and CDR2 ANQGSEA. CDR3: CSVDLGNEKLFF. In nucleotides, the CDR3 is TGCAGCGTTGATCTGGGTAATGAAAAACTGTTTTTT. Together with reference TRBV29-1 and TRBJ1-4, the CDR3 gives the full variable domain: SAVISQKPSRDICQRGTSLTIQCQVDSQVTMMFWYRQQPGQSLTLIATANQGSEATYESGFVIDKFPISRPNLTFSTLTVSNMSPEDSSIYLCSVDLGNEKLFFGSGTQLSVL.

V usage is TRBV30 and J usage is TRBJ1-3; the D is unclear. This CDR3 contains 14 residues. Germline CDR1 and CDR2: GTSNPN and SVGIG (reference sequence). The V and J ends lost 0 bases and 3 bases respectively, with 9 bases between them. This CDR3 reads CAWSVRSHGNTIYF. The CDR3 nucleotides are TGTGCCTGGAGTGTAAGGAGTCATGGAAACACCATATATTTT. The entire variable domain, with the rest obtained from reference TRBV30 and TRBJ1-3, is as follows: SQTIHQWPATLVQPVGSPLSLECTVEGTSNPNLYWYRQAAGRGLQLLFYSVGIGQISSEVPQNLSASRPQDRQFILSSKKLLLSDSGFYLCAWSVRSHGNTIYFGEGSWLTVV.

This clone appeared a single time. The chain joins TRBV4-1 to TRBJ2-1; 7 bases align to TRBD1. V trimming: 2 bases; J trimming: 2 bases; junction bases outside the gene matches: 6. CDR3 length: 16 residues. CDR1 is MGHRA and CDR2 is YSYEKL in the germline V gene. DNA for the CDR3: TGCGCCAGCAGCCAATTCCGGGACAGAACCTACAATGAGCAGTTCTTC. Protein sequence: CASSQFRDRTYNEQFF.

The V gene is TRBV9, the J gene TRBJ2-7; D is undetermined. V dropped 4 bases and J dropped 0 bases, with 11 bases sitting between them. CDR1 is SGDLS and CDR2 is YYNGEE in the germline V gene. This CDR3 spans 14 amino acids. Here the CDR3 reads CASSLGRGSYEQYF. For the CDR3, the DNA is TGTGCCAGCAGCCTGGGTAGAGGCTCCTACGAGCAGTACTTC.

The V call is TRBV6-6, the J call TRBJ1-2, with D possibly TRBD1 on 5 matching bases. Germline V gives CDR1 MNHNY, CDR2 SVGAGI (reference sequence). The CDR3 is 13 amino acids. Trimming cost V 8 bases and J 2 bases, with 12 bases left between them. CDR3 amino acids: CASRDPANYGYTF. CDR3 coding DNA: TGTGCCAGCCGGGACCCCGCCAACTATGGCTACACCTTC.

Points on this clone: The same CDR3 arises from other DNA sequences in this sample as well. This sequence joins TRBV6-5 and TRBJ2-2, with a possible D match to TRBD1 (5 bases). The germline gives CDR1 MNHEY, CDR2 SVGAGI. Trimming shortened V by 6 bases and J by 2 bases, and 10 bases separated the two germline ends. The CDR3 has 14 amino acids. CDR3 sequence (DNA): TGTGCCAGCAGACGACAGAGCAACACCGGGGAGCTGTTTTTT. Amino acids: CASRRQSNTGELFF.

The table lists this clone with a count of one. The chain employs TRBV29-1 and TRBJ2-7; no clear D. The CDR3 is made up of 12 amino acids. Looked up from germline, CDR1 is SQVTM and CDR2 is ANQGSEA. Deletions cut 4 bases from V and 2 bases from J, with 9 bases between. The DNA for the CDR3 is TGCAGCGTTGCAAACAGCGCCTACGAGCAGTACTTC. Encoded protein: CSVANSAYEQYF.

This chain links TRBV7-9 with TRBJ1-3, with D maybe TRBD1 (6 bases). V shed 5 bases and J shed 0 bases, with 11 bases lying between them. Germline CDR1 SEHNR, CDR2 FQNEAQ (reference sequence). The CDR3 has 15 amino acids. The CDR3: CASSPNRASGNTIYF. Written as DNA, the CDR3 is TGTGCCAGCAGCCCAAACAGGGCCTCTGGAAACACCATATATTTT.

The chain recombines TRBV9 with TRBJ2-3, with TRBD1 as a possible D gene (5 bases). Trimming pared 0 bases from V and 2 bases from J, leaving 13 bases between. The length of the CDR3 is 16 residues. Germline assignment: CDR1 SGDLS and CDR2 YYNGEE. The chain's CDR3 is CASSVAPDINTDTQYF. CDR3 DNA: TGTGCCAGCAGCGTAGCTCCGGACATTAACACAGATACGCAGTATTTT.

On this clone: The identical CDR3 is also encoded by other nucleotide sequences in the sample. This chain connects TRBV5-1 to TRBJ2-2; TRBD2 is a possible D gene (6 bases). V lost 0 bases, J lost 1 base, and 10 bases lay in between. CDR1 and CDR2 (germline): SGHRS, YFSETQ. The length of the CDR3 is 16 residues. The CDR3 protein is CASSLVVSGNTGELFF. For the CDR3, the DNA is TGCGCCAGCAGCTTGGTAGTTAGCGGGAACACCGGGGAGCTGTTTTTT.